This entry features one TCR beta chain sequence. The entry originates in a study of control samples from healthy donors and cancer patients. Method: immunoSEQ multiplex PCR; TCRdb's copy keeps in-frame clones and lacks some. Among some 130,000 clones listed, about 93% were seen once. The TCR was taken from a man over 45 with head and neck cancer. Sequenced input: PBMCs.

The CDR3 spells CASSVDEGASYNEQFF. The CDR3 nucleotides are TGTGCCAGCAGCGTAGATGAGGGGGCCTCCTACAATGAGCAGTTCTTC. This sequence joins TRBV9 and TRBJ2-1, with 7 bases aligning to TRBD1. The ends lost 0 bases at V and 0 bases at J; junction bases unmatched: 3. Germline V gene lookup returns CDR1 SGDLS and CDR2 YYNGEE. This CDR3 comprises 16 residues. The variable domain in full, with the rest retrieved from reference TRBV9 and TRBJ2-1, is DSGVTQTPKHLITATGQRVTLRCSPRSGDLSVYWYQQSLDQGLQFLIQYYNGEERAKGNILERFSAQQFPDLHSELNLSSLELGDSALYFCASSVDEGASYNEQFFGPGTRLTVL.